The clone carrying this T cell receptor (beta chain) turned up a few times. Its cognate antigen is unknown. PCR involved 60 Vbeta and 13 Jbeta primers. Measured with immunoSEQ multiplex PCR; TCRdb has only the in-frame clones, and not every one. The profile shows about 180,000 clones, 82% of them singletons. The sample is drawn from a study of cytomegalovirus exposure and HLA in healthy donors. Study-wide results and limits: A later analysis found that most CMV-associated TCR beta chains appeared HLA-restricted. Many donors carried some public TCRs, although rarity characterized most TCR sequences.

This CDR3 has 14 amino acids. V dropped 6 bases and J dropped 0 bases, with 14 bases sitting between them. In germline, CDR1 is SQVTM, CDR2 ANQGSEA. This sequence originates from a man aged 40-55 years in good health and CMV-seronegative. The chain uses TRBV29-1 and TRBJ1-1; D is unresolved. The sequencing sample was made of PBMCs. The CDR3 reads CSVEPQHMNTEAFF. The DNA for the CDR3 is TGCAGCGTGGAGCCTCAGCACATGAACACTGAAGCTTTCTTT.